This T cell receptor beta chain was recorded in a study of regulatory T cells in long-lasting Graves disease (dated by TCRdb to the early 2020s). About the study as a whole: Persistent Graves' disease was defined as antithyroid drug treatment for over 5 years with persistently positive TSH receptor autoantibodies. Persistent Graves' disease patients in the clinical cohort had taken antithyroid drugs for around 10 years on average. The study took place in China and was registered as a clinical trial. A total of some 35 samples underwent TCR sequencing, from 13 patients with persistent Graves' disease and roughly 20 patients with newly diagnosed Graves' disease. This study used TCR sequencing and RNA sequencing of peripheral blood to compare persistent Graves' disease patients against newly diagnosed Graves' disease patients. General findings and caveats noted by the study authors: Peripheral blood alone was examined, since thyroid tissue, which constituted the primary lesion, could not be accessed. Only the TCR beta chain was sequenced and analyzed. As a limitation, the authors acknowledged that the small sample size may reduce accuracy. Persistent Graves' disease patients showed lower TCR Shannon entropy and fewer highly expanded clones than newly diagnosed patients, suggesting clonal expansion. Persistent disease showed preferential use of TRBV28, TRBJ1-2 and TRBJ2-5, whereas newly diagnosed disease favored TRBV20-1 and TRBJ2-1. A larger number of public clonotypes was shared among persistent patients (around 2,700) than among newly diagnosed patients (roughly 930).

From its cysteine to its phenylalanine, the CDR3 spans 16 amino acids. Only the CDR3 part of the read is kept: 48 bases, read in frame from the first base. For this chain, trimming is 3 bases at the V end and 8 bases at the J end, and the number of junction bases without a gene match is 8. The germline V gene specifies SGHTA as CDR1 and FQGNSA as CDR2. Receptor libraries were prepared by multiplex PCR. Sequencing relied on an Illumina HiSeq 4000. iRepertoire HTBI primers and Arm-PCR amplification of CDR3 regions were used to construct TCR beta libraries. Gel purification was performed on PCR products prior to sequencing. In the paper's pipeline: Across samples, roughly 60 TRBV and over 11 TRBJ segments were identified and used for gene usage analysis of CDR3 amino acid clonotypes. COPE and FqMerger were used to merge filtered high-quality paired reads into contigs. BLAST was used to align contigs to IMGT TRBV, TRBD and TRBJ reference genes, and CDR3 was defined according to IMGT. Highly expanded clones were defined as clonotypes with a frequency above 0.1%. Shannon entropy served as the measure of repertoire diversity, while the Gini coefficient captured V-J evenness. A clonotype found in more than one individual was treated as public. Using fastp trimming at Q25 and MiXCR clonotype assembly, TCRdb reanalyzed the public sequencing data and kept in-frame beta chains. Each entry merges the rows of one CDR3 protein and shows their most common DNA and genes. The authors' filters were not applied to this entry. In this sample the table shows roughly 700,000 distinct CDR3 sequences, roughly 30% of which occur a single time. The ten largest clones add up to roughly 40% of the sample.

Details on this clonotype: The antigen it recognizes is unknown. No base-level quality is on record; no much larger clone is a single base apart.

In light of the paper, this sample's time point label describes: persistent/refractory GD, antithyroid drugs over 5 years with positive TRAb. RNA was extracted from PBMCs in TRIzol for both TCR sequencing and RNA sequencing. The diagnosis of Graves' disease was made according to American Thyroid Association guidelines. Patients for the study were recruited at an endocrinology department in Xi'an, China. Each patient gave 7.5 to 10 milliliters of peripheral blood, collected in an EDTA anticoagulant tube. Ficoll Paque Plus density gradient separation was used to isolate PBMCs, and no further T cell sorting was done. An Agilent 2100 Bioanalyzer and agarose gel were used to check RNA quality, while a NanoDrop 2000 measured RNA concentration.

The clonotype originates from a female donor with Graves disease. The V gene is TRBV7-2 and the J gene is TRBJ1-6, and TRBD1 aligns with 9 junction nucleotides. Specimen: peripheral blood mononuclear cells (PBMCs), collected when the disease was refractory, from a patient treated with antithyroid drugs. The DNA sequence is as follows: TGTGCCAGCAGCTTTCGCCCGGGACAGGGAGATTCACCCCTCCACTTT. Protein translation: CASSFRPGQGDSPLHF.